The TCR beta chain under discussion was sequenced for a study of T cell responses to AZD1222 COVID-19 vaccine. The assay was immunoSEQ multiplex PCR, and TCRdb's table has in-frame clones only and misses some. The sample carries approximately 100,000 clones, about 90% recorded once. The TCR was taken from an adult in good health. The specimen comprised peripheral blood, sampled on day 0 of AZD1222 vaccination.

The CDR3 nucleotides read TGTGCCAGCAGACCGGTTATGGCGGGCGGTGGGACCCAGTACTTC. This sequence encodes CASRPVMAGGGTQYF. The V call is TRBV27, the J call TRBJ2-5; tentative D call: TRBD2 (5 bases). The V and J ends lost 6 bases and 7 bases respectively, with 21 bases between them. The CDR3 is made up of 15 amino acids. CDR1 is MNHEY and CDR2 is SMNVEV in the germline V gene (reference sequence).